A selection of T cell receptor beta chains follows, all from one sample in a study of cytomegalovirus exposure and HLA in healthy donors. Assay: immunoSEQ multiplex PCR; the TCRdb copy retains only in-frame clones and omits some. This sample contains fewer than 95,000 clones. Sequenced sample: PBMCs. Receptors were obtained from a woman aged 35 to 49 in good health and CMV-seropositive. The CDR3 runs from the conserved cysteine through the conserved F or W. Fields, in order: D gene, V gene, J gene, CDR3 protein, CDR3 DNA. A D gene is named only where the DNA matches it firmly.

NA	TRBV28	TRBJ2-2	CASSTPRPGTTGELFF	TGTGCCAGCAGTACCCCCCGTCCGGGGACTACCGGGGAGCTGTTTTTT
TRBD1	TRBV2	TRBJ2-1	CASEPGQGNNEQFF	TGTGCCAGCGAACCGGGACAGGGGAACAATGAGCAGTTCTTC
TRBD1	TRBV28	TRBJ1-2	CASSLRQGRGGYTF	TGTGCCAGCAGTTTGAGACAGGGGAGGGGAGGCTACACCTTC
NA	TRBV19	TRBJ1-4	CASSIRREKLFF	TGTGCCAGTAGCATCCGCAGGGAAAAACTGTTTTTT
TRBD2	TRBV5-1	TRBJ2-5	CASSSTVWGLAGVKDETQYF	TGCGCCAGCAGCTCAACAGTTTGGGGCCTAGCGGGAGTCAAGGACGAGACCCAGTACTTC
NA	TRBV18	TRBJ2-5	CASSPPSERETQYF	TGTGCCAGCTCACCACCGTCAGAGCGGGAGACCCAGTACTTC
NA	TRBV28	TRBJ1-5	CASSLIGLGAGSQRPQHF	TGTGCCAGCAGTTTAATCGGTCTGGGGGCCGGATCACAAAGGCCCCAGCATTTT
TRBD1	TRBV6-5	TRBJ1-5	CASRRQGGSNQPQHF	TGTGCCAGCAGGCGACAGGGGGGGAGCAATCAGCCCCAGCATTTT
NA	TRBV2	TRBJ2-7	CASKDTAYEQYF	TGTGCCAGCAAGGACACAGCCTACGAGCAGTACTTC
NA	TRBV5-5	TRBJ2-1	CASSFFDRDYNEQFF	TGTGCCAGCAGCTTTTTCGACCGGGACTACAATGAGCAGTTCTTC
TRBD1	TRBV27	TRBJ2-7	CASRSGWGQGNYEQYF	TGTGCCAGCAGATCTGGCTGGGGACAGGGGAACTACGAGCAGTACTTC
NA	TRBV27	TRBJ2-2	CASSLKGVIGTGELFF	TGTGCCAGCAGTTTAAAGGGGGTAATTGGCACCGGGGAGCTGTTTTTT
TRBD1	TRBV19	TRBJ1-3	CASSIATRQGSGNTIYF	TGTGCCAGTAGTATAGCAACCCGACAGGGCTCTGGAAACACCATATATTTT
NA	TRBV7-3	TRBJ2-5	CASSRTIQETQYF	TGTGCCAGCAGCCGGACTATACAAGAGACCCAGTACTTC
TRBD1	TRBV6-1	TRBJ1-1	CASGQGLGTEAFF	TGTGCCAGTGGACAGGGGCTCGGCACTGAAGCTTTCTTT
TRBD1	TRBV28	TRBJ2-7	CASSPGTGGPAGQYF	TGTGCCAGCAGTCCCGGGACAGGAGGACCCGCGGGGCAGTACTTC
TRBD1	TRBV6-5	TRBJ1-4	CASSKAGGNEKLFF	TGTGCCAGCAGCAAGGCAGGGGGCAATGAAAAACTGTTTTTT
NA	TRBV9	TRBJ1-1	CASSSGRGGRTEAFF	TGTGCCAGCAGCTCGGGACGAGGAGGGCGCACTGAAGCTTTCTTT
NA	TRBV11-2	TRBJ2-1	CASSTGNEQFF	TGTGCCAGCAGTACGGGGAATGAGCAGTTCTTC
TRBD1	TRBV5-4	TRBJ1-2	CATESQGDGYTF	TGTGCCACCGAGTCCCAGGGGGATGGCTACACCTTC
NA	TRBV5-1	TRBJ2-2	CASHRGGDTGELFF	TGCGCCAGCCACAGGGGGGGAGACACCGGGGAGCTGTTTTTT
NA	TRBV15	TRBJ1-6	CATSREHRESPLHF	TGTGCCACCAGCAGAGAACACAGAGAGTCACCCCTCCACTTT
NA	TRBV5-4	TRBJ1-2	CASSLGSRGSYGYTF	TGTGCCAGCAGCTTGGGGTCCAGGGGTTCCTATGGCTACACCTTC
TRBD2	TRBV5-1	TRBJ2-1	CASSRAVAGGFSNEQFF	TGCGCCAGCAGCAGGGCAGTAGCGGGAGGGTTTTCCAATGAGCAGTTCTTC
NA	TRBV4-3	TRBJ2-5	CASSPTAGSHQETQYF	TGCGCCAGCAGCCCCACGGCAGGGTCTCATCAAGAGACCCAGTACTTC
NA	TRBV5-1	TRBJ2-5	CASSPQGRQETQYF	TGCGCCAGCAGCCCCCAAGGGAGACAAGAGACCCAGTACTTC
NA	TRBV2	TRBJ1-1	CASLEEAGKNTEAFF	TGTGCCAGCTTGGAAGAGGCAGGGAAGAACACTGAAGCTTTCTTT
TRBD2	TRBV4-2	TRBJ2-7	CASSQDQLAGTYEQYF	TGTGCCAGCAGCCAAGATCAACTAGCGGGGACCTACGAGCAGTACTTC
TRBD2	TRBV7-2	TRBJ2-3	CASSLDGGEDTQYF	TGTGCCAGCAGCTTAGACGGGGGGGAAGATACGCAGTATTTT
TRBD2	TRBV30	TRBJ2-7	CAWGGLAEPRISYEQYF	TGTGCCTGGGGGGGACTAGCGGAGCCACGCATCTCCTACGAGCAGTACTTC
NA	TRBV6-5	TRBJ1-5	CASSRSIDQPQHF	TGTGCCAGCAGCCGCAGTATTGATCAGCCCCAGCATTTT
NA	TRBV6-6	TRBJ1-1	CASSRPGGQSFF	TGTGCCAGCAGCCGCCCTGGGGGCCAATCTTTCTTT
NA	TRBV14	TRBJ1-6	CASSQVGGENSPLHF	TGTGCCAGCAGCCAAGTGGGAGGGGAGAATTCACCCCTCCACTTT
TRBD1	TRBV19	TRBJ1-5	CASSIGQGLNQPQHF	TGTGCCAGTAGTATCGGACAGGGACTCAATCAGCCCCAGCATTTT
NA	TRBV28	TRBJ1-1	CASSNAGVTTEAFF	TGTGCCAGCAGCAATGCAGGGGTTACTACTGAAGCTTTCTTT
TRBD2	TRBV5-5	TRBJ2-1	CASSAGLAANEQFF	TGTGCCAGCAGCGCGGGACTAGCGGCCAATGAGCAGTTCTTC
NA	TRBV21-1	TRBJ1-3	CAKVRGLTGNTIYF	TGTGCCAAGGTTAGGGGCCTGACTGGAAACACCATATATTTT
TRBD2	TRBV27	TRBJ2-3	CASRSTRWAGDRFSTDTQYF	TGTGCCAGCAGGTCGACCAGGTGGGCGGGAGATAGGTTTAGCACAGATACGCAGTATTTT
TRBD1	TRBV5-6	TRBJ1-3	CASSIGTGGVPNTIYF	TGTGCCAGCAGCATCGGGACAGGGGGAGTTCCAAACACCATATATTTT
NA	TRBV19	TRBJ1-1	CASSIPGAEAFF	TGTGCCAGTAGTATTCCCGGGGCTGAAGCTTTCTTT
TRBD1	TRBV4-3	TRBJ1-1	CASSPRQGRKAFF	TGCGCCAGCAGCCCGCGACAGGGGAGGAAAGCTTTCTTT
NA	TRBV9	TRBJ2-1	CASSASPTVNEQFF	TGTGCCAGCAGCGCCAGCCCGACAGTCAATGAGCAGTTCTTC
TRBD2	TRBV30	TRBJ2-1	CAWSGKLSGLADNEQFF	TGTGCCTGGAGCGGTAAGCTCTCGGGACTAGCGGACAATGAGCAGTTCTTC
NA	TRBV10-3	TRBJ1-3	CAISDSRGTGNTIYF	TGTGCCATCAGTGATTCCCGAGGGACTGGAAACACCATATATTTT
TRBD1	TRBV19	TRBJ2-3	CASSGRTGAKTDTQYF	TGTGCCAGTAGTGGAAGGACAGGGGCTAAGACAGATACGCAGTATTTT
NA	TRBV5-1	TRBJ2-3	CASSLDRDTQYF	TGCGCCAGCAGCTTGGATAGAGATACGCAGTATTTT
TRBD1	TRBV9	TRBJ2-5	CASGRQGPGQETQYF	TGTGCCAGCGGACGACAGGGGCCCGGCCAAGAGACCCAGTACTTC
TRBD2	TRBV6-6	TRBJ2-5	CASSLLREGQETQYF	TGTGCCAGCAGCCTTCTCCGGGAGGGCCAAGAGACCCAGTACTTC
TRBD1	TRBV6-6	TRBJ1-2	CASSRQGAIYGYTF	TGTGCCAGCAGCCGACAGGGCGCGATCTATGGCTACACCTTC